This T cell receptor beta chain was observed in a study of early T cells in non-severe SARS-CoV-2 infection. Unique molecular identifiers (one per individual cDNA molecule) were attached. One entry per CDR3 protein results from TCRdb running MiXCR on the 5' RACE reads. The profile shows 69,000 or so distinct CDR3 sequences, about 9% of them singletons. This CDR3 region has 13 residues. From germline, CDR1 is DFQATT and CDR2 SNEGSKA (reference sequence). The V gene lost 2 bases and the J gene lost 0 bases, with 8 bases spanning the gap. Specimen: whole blood. J is TRBJ2-7 and V is TRBV20-1, with a weak D call TRBD2 (5 bases). The sequence was collected from an adult who was a healthcare worker with PCR-confirmed SARS-CoV-2 infection or an uninfected control (not recorded which). DNA for the CDR3: TGCAGTGCTAGATTTAGCGCCTCCTACGAGCAGTACTTC. Encoded protein: CSARFSASYEQYF.